This T cell receptor beta chain was identified in a study of monozygotic twins with inflammatory bowel disease. General study results and limits: IBD patients showed reduced TCRbeta diversity (inverse Simpson) versus healthy co-twins.

Incorporation of UMIs carrying a 6-nucleotide sample barcode was performed by template switching. Both the TCRalpha cDNA and the TCRbeta cDNA were taken through two nested PCRs, lasting about 16 and 10 cycles. TCRdb reprocessed the 5' RACE reads and keeps a single row for each CDR3 protein, giving no DNA. The sample's table shows about 210,000 distinct CDR3 sequences. Whole blood supplied total RNA, and T cells were not sorted. Turning to this clonotype: Its antigen is still unknown.

This clonotype was obtained from a human donor with ulcerative colitis or Crohn's disease, or a healthy co-twin of an affected twin (not recorded which). Sequenced sample: blood.

The CDR3 here is CSATVSNYGYTF. The V gene is TRBV20-1, the J gene TRBJ1-2. The CDR3 covers 12 residues. Germline V lookup: CDR1 DFQATT, CDR2 SNEGSKA (reference sequence).